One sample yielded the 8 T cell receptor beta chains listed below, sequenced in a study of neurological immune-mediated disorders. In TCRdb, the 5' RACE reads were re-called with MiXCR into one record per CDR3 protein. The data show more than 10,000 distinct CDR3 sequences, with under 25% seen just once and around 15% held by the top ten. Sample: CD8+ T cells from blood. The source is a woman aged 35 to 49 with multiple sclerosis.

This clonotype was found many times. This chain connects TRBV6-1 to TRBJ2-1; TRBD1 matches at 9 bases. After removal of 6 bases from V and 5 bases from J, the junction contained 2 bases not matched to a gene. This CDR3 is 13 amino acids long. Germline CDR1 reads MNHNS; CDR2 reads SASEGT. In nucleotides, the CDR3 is TGTGCCAGCAGGGACAGGGGCCACAATGAGCAGTTCTTC. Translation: CASRDRGHNEQFF.

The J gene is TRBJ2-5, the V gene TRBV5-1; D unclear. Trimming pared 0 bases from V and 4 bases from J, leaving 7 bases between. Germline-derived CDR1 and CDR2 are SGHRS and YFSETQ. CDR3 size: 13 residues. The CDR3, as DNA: TGCGCCAGCAGCTTGGGGCGGAGAGAGACCCAGTACTTC. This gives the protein CASSLGRRETQYF.

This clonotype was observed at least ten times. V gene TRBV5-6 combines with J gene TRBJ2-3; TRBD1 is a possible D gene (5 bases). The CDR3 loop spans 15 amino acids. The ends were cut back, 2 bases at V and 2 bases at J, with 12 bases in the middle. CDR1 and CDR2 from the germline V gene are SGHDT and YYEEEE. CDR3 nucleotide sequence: TGTGCCAGCAGCTTCTTGGCCAGGGCCACAGATACGCAGTATTTT. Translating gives CASSFLARATDTQYF.

The CDR3 loop is CASSPTGPETQYF. DNA of the CDR3: TGTGCCAGCAGCCCTACAGGGCCGGAGACCCAGTACTTC. The genes are TRBV5-5 and TRBJ2-3, with D possibly matching TRBD1 (6 bases). The DNA end is more similar to TRBJ2-5, so the J call may be wrong. CDR3 length equals 13 residues. Germline V lookup: CDR1 SGHKS, CDR2 YYEKEE (reference sequence).

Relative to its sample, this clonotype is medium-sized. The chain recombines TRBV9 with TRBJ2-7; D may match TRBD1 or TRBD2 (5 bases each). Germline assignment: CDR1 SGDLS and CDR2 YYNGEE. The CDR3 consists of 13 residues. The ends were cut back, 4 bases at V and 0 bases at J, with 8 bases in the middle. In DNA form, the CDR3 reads TGTGCCAGCAGCCGGGACGGCTCCTACGAGCAGTACTTC. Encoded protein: CASSRDGSYEQYF. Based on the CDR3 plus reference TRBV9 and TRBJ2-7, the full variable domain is DSGVTQTPKHLITATGQRVTLRCSPRSGDLSVYWYQQSLDQGLQFLIQYYNGEERAKGNILERFSAQQFPDLHSELNLSSLELGDSALYFCASSRDGSYEQYFGPGTRLTVT.

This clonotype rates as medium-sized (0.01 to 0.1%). The CDR3 reads CASSESTGQPQHF. DNA for the CDR3: TGCGCCAGCAGTGAGTCAACGGGGCAGCCCCAGCATTTT. The chain links TRBV10-2 to TRBJ1-5, with D unclear. This CDR3 comprises 13 residues. V was cut by 0 bases and J by 7 bases, with 7 bases left in between. Germline V gives CDR1 WSHSY, CDR2 SAAADI.

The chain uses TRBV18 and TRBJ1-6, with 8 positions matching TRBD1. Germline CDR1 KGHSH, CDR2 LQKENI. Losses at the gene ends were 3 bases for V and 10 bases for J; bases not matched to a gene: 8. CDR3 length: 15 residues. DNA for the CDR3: TGTGCCAGCTCACCGCTCGGACAGGGAGCATCACCCCTCCACTTT. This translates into CASSPLGQGASPLHF.

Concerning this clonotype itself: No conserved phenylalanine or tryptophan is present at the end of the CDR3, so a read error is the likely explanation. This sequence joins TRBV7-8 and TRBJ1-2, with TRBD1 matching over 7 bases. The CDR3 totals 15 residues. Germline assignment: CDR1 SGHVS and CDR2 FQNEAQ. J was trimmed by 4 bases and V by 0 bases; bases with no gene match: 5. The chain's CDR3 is CASSLAQGVGYGYTI. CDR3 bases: TGTGCCAGCAGCTTAGCGCAGGGGGTTGGCTATGGCTACACCATC.